A single count supports the clone carrying this T cell receptor (beta chain). Its antigen is as yet unknown. Germline-derived CDR1 and CDR2 are KGHSH and LQKENI. Deletions cut 1 base from V and 10 bases from J, with 22 bases between. The CDR3 has 16 amino acids. The data are from a study of T cell responses to AZD1222 COVID-19 vaccine. Study observations and caveats: Donors were mostly white British, more females; clonal diversity possibly underestimated. Repertoires were obtained solely post-peak T cell response.

Sequenced by immunoSEQ multiplex PCR; TCRdb stores in-frame clones only, minus some. This sample has about 89,000 clones; about nine tenths occur once, and the top ten carry more than 5%. The sequence came from an adult who received the AZD1222 COVID-19 vaccine. The chain recombines TRBV18 with TRBJ1-1; D gene uncertain. Sequencing used peripheral blood, obtained 28 days after the second AZD1222 dose. CDR3 in DNA: TGTGCCAGCTCACCACTTAAGGAGGGAGGCACTGCGAGAGCTTTCTTT. It codes for CASSPLKEGGTARAFF.